The entry below describes one T cell receptor beta chain. Its antigen is not known. Germline V lookup: CDR1 SGHNT, CDR2 YENEEA. Trimming shortened V by 3 bases and J by 6 bases, and 15 bases separated the two germline ends. The CDR3 totals 14 residues. Data came from immunoSEQ multiplex PCR; TCRdb stores just in-frame clones and leaves some out. This repertoire shows roughly 100,000 clones, about nine tenths found once; its top ten account for about 0.5%. This sample is part of a study of OX40 agonist ivuxolimab in advanced cancers. Study at large: Every 2 weeks, patients got intravenous ivuxolimab at one of six dose levels (0.01-10 mg/kg). Findings of the study overall: Fewer expanded clones were found on average in CD4+ than in CD8+ T cells.

The material sequenced was CD4+ or CD8+ T cells sorted from blood, taken in a trial of the OX40 agonist ivuxolimab. The chain carries TRBV11-3 and TRBJ2-7; possibly TRBD1 for D (7 bases). The TCR comes from an adult with an advanced solid tumor such as melanoma, head and neck, liver or kidney cancer. The CDR3 protein is CASSFQGQGGEQYF. The CDR3 region has the DNA TGTGCCAGCAGCTTCCAGGGTCAGGGGGGCGAGCAGTACTTC.